A single sample is the source of the 2 T cell receptor beta chains below, sequenced in a study of shared clonotypes between healthy human individuals. The assay was immunoSEQ multiplex PCR, and TCRdb's table has in-frame clones only and misses some. The profile shows 150,000 to 200,000 clones, about 93% of them singletons. Sequencing used naive CD4+ T cells sorted from blood. Subset here: CD45RA+ positively selected. The receptor source for this set is a woman aged 25 to 39 in good health.

Regarding this clone: Germline is not matched at one junction end, which may reflect a read error. The chain couples TRBV27 to TRBJ2-7; D remains unclear. Germline V gene sequence: CDR1 MNHEY, CDR2 SMNVEV (reference sequence). This CDR3 is built from 15 residues. CDR3 sequence reads: CASSLSLGRTYEQYF. CDR3 nucleotides: TGTGCCAGCAGTCTATCATTGGGCAGAACCTACGAGCAGTACTTC.

This chain links TRBV5-4 with TRBJ2-2; D uncertain. The germline V gene has CDR1 SGHNT and CDR2 YYREEE (reference sequence). The CDR3 loop spans 14 amino acids. The V gene lost 3 bases and the J gene lost 1 base, with 7 bases spanning the gap. The chain's CDR3 is CASSYVLNTGELFF. CDR3 DNA sequence: TGTGCCAGCAGCTATGTGCTGAACACCGGGGAGCTGTTTTTT.